Described below is a single T cell receptor (beta chain) sequence and its context. Germline CDR1 KGHSH, CDR2 LQKENI. The germline V and J ends were trimmed by 1 base and 2 bases, with 19 bases remaining between them. This CDR3 is 18 amino acids long. The sample originates from a study of blood T cell repertoires in COVID-19. Study details: The study drew acute and convalescent COVID-19 samples from the United States, Italy and Spain.

Authors' methods: Amplifying reference gene primers gave estimates of nucleated cell counts. Sequenced by immunoSEQ multiplex PCR; TCRdb stores in-frame clones only, minus some. The D gene and trimming were derived from the DNA, and the V and J assignments and clone size from that table. The sample includes 95,000 to 100,000 clones, about 80% of them seen just once. The chain recombines TRBV18 with TRBJ2-3; perhaps TRBD2 as D (6 bases). The source is a human donor in a cohort sampled during active COVID-19. Sequenced sample: peripheral blood. The CDR3 sequence: CASSPLRIGGDLTDTQYF. The CDR3 DNA is TGTGCCAGCTCACCACTTAGAATTGGAGGGGACCTCACAGATACGCAGTATTTT.